The source of this TCR beta chain is a study of T and B cells in COVID-19 patients. A note on this clonotype: Its antigen is still unknown.

Blood genomic DNA input for TRB amplification was 250-500 ng. BIOMED2 TRB-A/B primer pools were used in multiplex TRB PCR. TCRdb re-called the multiplex PCR reads with MiXCR, one entry per CDR3 protein. This sample has 15,000 to 20,000 distinct CDR3 sequences, with 35% to 40% found just once. Notes on the study in general: Early severe-case samples and blood from mildly ill patients during symptoms were in short supply.

The CDR3 is 14 amino acids. CDR1 MNHEY and CDR2 SVGAGI come from the germline V gene. V was cut by 1 base and J by 3 bases, with 9 bases left in between. Sequencing input: blood. The chain is built from TRBV6-5 and TRBJ1-1, with D tentatively TRBD1 (5 bases). The sequence was obtained from a human donor with active COVID-19. Here the CDR3 reads CASSYFGGDTEAFF. In DNA form, the CDR3 reads TGTGCCAGCAGTTACTTCGGGGGGGACACTGAAGCTTTCTTT.